This TCR beta chain was retrieved from a study of blood T cell repertoires in COVID-19. In the study overall: Cohort 3 donors counted as recovered after two negative PCRs, clearance, or resolved symptoms. Nucleic acid was either cDNA or gDNA, and it came from T cells, B-cell-depleted T cells, or PBMCs.

This clone was recorded once. Everyone who took part was 18 to 89 years old, and they came from about 25 US areas. Donors were grouped by their self-reported clinical history. Clones were sequenced by immunoSEQ multiplex PCR, and TCRdb holds only the in-frame ones, with some missing. The table lists more than 300,000 clones, roughly 86% of them singletons. Germline V lookup: CDR1 ENHRY, CDR2 SYGVKD. After removal of 4 bases from V and 3 bases from J, the junction contained 9 bases not matched to a gene. There are 15 residues in the CDR3. The sample taken for sequencing was PBMCs or T cells enriched from blood (not recorded which). The TCR originated in a man between 35 and 55 years old in a cohort exposed to, infected with or recovered from COVID-19 (not recorded which). The gene calls are TRBV10-3 and TRBJ2-7; 7 positions agree with TRBD1. The CDR3 sequence: CAISGARGIRYEQYF. CDR3 sequence (DNA): TGTGCCATCAGTGGGGCCAGGGGGATACGCTACGAGCAGTACTTC.